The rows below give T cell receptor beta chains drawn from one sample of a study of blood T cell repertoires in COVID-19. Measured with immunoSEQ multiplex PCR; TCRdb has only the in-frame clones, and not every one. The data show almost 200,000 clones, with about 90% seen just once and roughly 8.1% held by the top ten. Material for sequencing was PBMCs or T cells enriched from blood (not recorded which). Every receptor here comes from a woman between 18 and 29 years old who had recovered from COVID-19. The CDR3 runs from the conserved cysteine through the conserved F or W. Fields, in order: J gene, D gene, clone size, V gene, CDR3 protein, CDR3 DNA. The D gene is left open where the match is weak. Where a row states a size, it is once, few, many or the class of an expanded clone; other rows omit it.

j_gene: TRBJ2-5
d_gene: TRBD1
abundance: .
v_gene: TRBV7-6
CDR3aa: CASSLAYNRGLWETQYF
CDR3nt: TGTGCCAGCAGCTTAGCATACAACAGGGGGCTTTGGGAGACCCAGTACTTC

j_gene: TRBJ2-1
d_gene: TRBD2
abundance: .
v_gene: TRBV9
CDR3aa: CASSIRSGGYNEQFF
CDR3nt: TGTGCCAGCAGTATAAGGAGCGGGGGCTACAATGAGCAGTTCTTC

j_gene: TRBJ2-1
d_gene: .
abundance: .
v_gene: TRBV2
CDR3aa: CASSAQGQRGSEQFF
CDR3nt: TGTGCCAGCAGTGCACAGGGCCAAAGAGGTAGTGAGCAGTTCTTC

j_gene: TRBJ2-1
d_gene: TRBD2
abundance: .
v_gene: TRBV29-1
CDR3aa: CSVEGSSGGGEQFF
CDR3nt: TGCAGCGTTGAAGGATCCAGCGGGGGGGGAGAGCAGTTCTTC

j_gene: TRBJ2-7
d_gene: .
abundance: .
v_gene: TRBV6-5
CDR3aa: CATGDPLLYEQYF
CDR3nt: TGTGCCACCGGGGATCCCCTTCTCTACGAGCAGTACTTC

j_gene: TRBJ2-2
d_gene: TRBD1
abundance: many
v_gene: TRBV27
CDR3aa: CASRGQGDWNTGELFF
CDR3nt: TGTGCCAGCAGGGGACAGGGGGATTGGAACACCGGGGAGCTGTTTTTT

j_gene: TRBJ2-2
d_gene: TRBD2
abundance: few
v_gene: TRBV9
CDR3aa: CASSVDSGGSPGELFF
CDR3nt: TGTGCCAGCAGCGTAGACAGCGGGGGGTCCCCCGGGGAGCTGTTTTTT

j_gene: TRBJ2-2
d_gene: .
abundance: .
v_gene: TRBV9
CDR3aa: CASSVINTGELFF
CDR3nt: TGTGCCAGCAGCGTAATCAATACCGGGGAGCTGTTTTTT

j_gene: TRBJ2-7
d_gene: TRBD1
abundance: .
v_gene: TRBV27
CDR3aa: CASSLKDRFYEQYF
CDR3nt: TGTGCCAGCAGTTTAAAGGACAGGTTCTACGAGCAGTACTTC

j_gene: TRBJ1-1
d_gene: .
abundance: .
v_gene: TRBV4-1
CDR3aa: CASSHVGANTEAFF
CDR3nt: TGCGCCAGCAGCCATGTAGGGGCGAACACTGAAGCTTTCTTT

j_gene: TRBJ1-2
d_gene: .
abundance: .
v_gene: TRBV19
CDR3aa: CASTGSTNYGYTF
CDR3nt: TGTGCCAGTACCGGGAGCACTAACTATGGCTACACCTTC

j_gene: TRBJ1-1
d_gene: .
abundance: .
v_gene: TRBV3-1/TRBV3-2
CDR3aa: CASSQSPDSEAFF
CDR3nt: TGTGCCAGCAGCCAATCTCCGGACAGTGAAGCTTTCTTT

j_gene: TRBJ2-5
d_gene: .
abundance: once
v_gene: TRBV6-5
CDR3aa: CASSYSTRQGQETQYF
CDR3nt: TGTGCCAGCAGTTACTCGACTCGGCAGGGCCAAGAGACCCAGTACTTC

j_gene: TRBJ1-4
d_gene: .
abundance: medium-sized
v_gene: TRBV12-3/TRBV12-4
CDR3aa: CASQGEDEKLFF
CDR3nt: TGTGCCAGCCAGGGTGAGGATGAAAAACTGTTTTTT

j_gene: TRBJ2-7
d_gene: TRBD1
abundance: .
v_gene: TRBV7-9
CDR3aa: CASSSGQHSYEQYF
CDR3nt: TGTGCCAGCAGCTCGGGACAGCACTCCTACGAGCAGTACTTC

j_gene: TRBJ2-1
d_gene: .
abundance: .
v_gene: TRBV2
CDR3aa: CASFSRHAYEQFF
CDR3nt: TGTGCCAGCTTCTCACGCCATGCGTATGAGCAGTTCTTC